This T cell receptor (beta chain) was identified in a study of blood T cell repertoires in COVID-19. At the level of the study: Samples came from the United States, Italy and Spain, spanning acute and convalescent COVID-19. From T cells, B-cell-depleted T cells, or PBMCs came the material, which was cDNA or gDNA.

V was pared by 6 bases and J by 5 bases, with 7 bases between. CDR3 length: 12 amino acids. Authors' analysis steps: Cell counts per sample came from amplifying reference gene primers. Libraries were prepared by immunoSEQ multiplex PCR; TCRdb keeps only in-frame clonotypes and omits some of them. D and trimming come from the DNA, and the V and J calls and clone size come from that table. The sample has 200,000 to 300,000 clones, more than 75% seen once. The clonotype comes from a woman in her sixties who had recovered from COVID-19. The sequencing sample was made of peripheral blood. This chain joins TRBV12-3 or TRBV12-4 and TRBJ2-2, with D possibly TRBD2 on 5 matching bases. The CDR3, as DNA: TGTGCCAGCAGGACGGGGACCGGGGAGCTGTTTTTT. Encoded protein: CASRTGTGELFF.